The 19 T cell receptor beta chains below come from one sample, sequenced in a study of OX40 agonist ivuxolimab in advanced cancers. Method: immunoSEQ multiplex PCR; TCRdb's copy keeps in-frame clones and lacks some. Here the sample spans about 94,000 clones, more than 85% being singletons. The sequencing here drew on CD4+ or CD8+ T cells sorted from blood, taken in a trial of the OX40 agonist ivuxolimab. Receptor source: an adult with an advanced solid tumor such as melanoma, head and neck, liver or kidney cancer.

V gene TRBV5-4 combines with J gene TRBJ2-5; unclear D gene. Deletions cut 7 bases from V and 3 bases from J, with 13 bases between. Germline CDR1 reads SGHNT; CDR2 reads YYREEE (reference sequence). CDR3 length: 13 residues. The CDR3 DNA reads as TGTGCCAGCCTATCCGGACCAAAAGAGACCCAGTACTTC. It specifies CASLSGPKETQYF.

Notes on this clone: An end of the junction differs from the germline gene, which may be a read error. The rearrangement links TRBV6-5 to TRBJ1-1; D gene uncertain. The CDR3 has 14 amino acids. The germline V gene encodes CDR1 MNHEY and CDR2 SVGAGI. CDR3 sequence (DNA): TGTGCCAGCAGTTATAACCCTACGAACACTGACGCTTTCTTT. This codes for CASSYNPTNTDAFF.

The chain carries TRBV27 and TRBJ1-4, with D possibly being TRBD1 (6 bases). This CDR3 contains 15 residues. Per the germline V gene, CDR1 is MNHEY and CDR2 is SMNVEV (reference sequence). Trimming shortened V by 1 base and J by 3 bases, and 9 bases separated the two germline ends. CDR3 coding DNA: TGTGCCAGCAGTTTATTCAGGGGCCCTAATGAAAAACTGTTTTTT. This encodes CASSLFRGPNEKLFF.

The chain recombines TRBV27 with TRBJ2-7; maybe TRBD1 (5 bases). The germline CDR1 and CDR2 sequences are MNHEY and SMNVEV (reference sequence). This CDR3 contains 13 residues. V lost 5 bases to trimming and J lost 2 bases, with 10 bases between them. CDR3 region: CASSVGQTYEQYF. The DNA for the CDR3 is TGTGCCAGCAGTGTGGGGCAGACCTACGAGCAGTACTTC.

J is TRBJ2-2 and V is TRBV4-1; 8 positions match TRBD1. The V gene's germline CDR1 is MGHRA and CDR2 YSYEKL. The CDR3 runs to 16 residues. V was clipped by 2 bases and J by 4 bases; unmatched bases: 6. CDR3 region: CASSQRMTGATGELFF. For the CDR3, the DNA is TGCGCCAGCAGCCAAAGGATGACAGGGGCCACCGGGGAGCTGTTTTTT.

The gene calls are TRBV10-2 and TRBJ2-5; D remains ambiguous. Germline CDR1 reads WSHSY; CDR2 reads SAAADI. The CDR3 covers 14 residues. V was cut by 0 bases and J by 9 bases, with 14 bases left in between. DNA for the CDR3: TGCGCCAGCAGTGAGTCGAAATTTCGTGGGGCCCAGTACTTC. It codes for CASSESKFRGAQYF.

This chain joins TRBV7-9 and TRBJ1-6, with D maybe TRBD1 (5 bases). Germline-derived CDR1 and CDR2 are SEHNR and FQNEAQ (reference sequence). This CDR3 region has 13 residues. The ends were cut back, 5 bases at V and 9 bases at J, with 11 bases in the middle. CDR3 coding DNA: TGTGCCAGCAGCGACAGAAGGGCTTCACCCCTCCACTTT. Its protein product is CASSDRRASPLHF. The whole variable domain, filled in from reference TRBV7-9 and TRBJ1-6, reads DTGVSQNPRHKITKRGQNVTFRCDPISEHNRLYWYRQTLGQGPEFLTYFQNEAQLEKSRLLSDRFSAERPKGSFSTLEIQRTEQGDSAMYLCASSDRRASPLHFGNGTRLTVT.

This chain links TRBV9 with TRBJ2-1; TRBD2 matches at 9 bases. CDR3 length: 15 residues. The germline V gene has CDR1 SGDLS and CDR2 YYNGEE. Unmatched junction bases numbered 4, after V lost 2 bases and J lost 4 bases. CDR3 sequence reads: CASSVGTSSYNEQFF. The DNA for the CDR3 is TGTGCCAGCAGCGTCGGGACTAGCAGTTACAATGAGCAGTTCTTC.

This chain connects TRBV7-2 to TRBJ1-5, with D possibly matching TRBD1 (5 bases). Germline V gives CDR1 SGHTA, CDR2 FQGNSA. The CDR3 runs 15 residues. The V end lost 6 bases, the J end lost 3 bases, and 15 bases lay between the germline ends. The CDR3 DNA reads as TGTGCCAGCAGTTGGGGTGAGACAGACAATCAGCCCCAGCATTTT. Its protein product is CASSWGETDNQPQHF.

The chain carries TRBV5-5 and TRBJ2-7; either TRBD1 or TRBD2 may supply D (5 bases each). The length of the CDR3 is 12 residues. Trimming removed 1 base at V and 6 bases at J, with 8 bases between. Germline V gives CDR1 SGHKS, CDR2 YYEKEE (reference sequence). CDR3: CASSLNGGEQYF. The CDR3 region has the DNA TGTGCCAGCAGCTTGAATGGGGGCGAGCAGTACTTC.

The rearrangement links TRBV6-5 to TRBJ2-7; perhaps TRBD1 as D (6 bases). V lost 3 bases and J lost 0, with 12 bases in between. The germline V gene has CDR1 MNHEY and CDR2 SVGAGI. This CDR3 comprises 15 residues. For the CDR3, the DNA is TGTGCCAGCAGTTATGGTTCGGACAGCTCCTACGAGCAGTACTTC. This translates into CASSYGSDSSYEQYF.

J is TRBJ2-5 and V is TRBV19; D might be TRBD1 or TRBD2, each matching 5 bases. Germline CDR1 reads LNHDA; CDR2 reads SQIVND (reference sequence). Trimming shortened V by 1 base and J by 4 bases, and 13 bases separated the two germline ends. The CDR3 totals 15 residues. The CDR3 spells CASSIGAGTIETQYF. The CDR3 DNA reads TGTGCCAGTAGTATAGGGGCAGGGACGATAGAGACCCAGTACTTC.

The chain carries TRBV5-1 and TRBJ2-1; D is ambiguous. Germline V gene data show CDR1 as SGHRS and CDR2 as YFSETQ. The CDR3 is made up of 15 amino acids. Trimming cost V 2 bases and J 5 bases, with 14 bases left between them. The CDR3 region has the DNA TGCGCCAGCAGCTTCACCCCAGGATACAACAATGAGCAGTTCTTC. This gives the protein CASSFTPGYNNEQFF.

CDR3 DNA sequence: TGTGCCAGCAGCTCACCTGGGACCAGGGGAGGAGGCTACACCTTC. Translating gives CASSSPGTRGGGYTF. The chain couples TRBV5-5 to TRBJ1-2, with D possibly TRBD1 on 6 matching bases. Trimming left V 3 bases short and J 8 bases short, with 20 bases between. There are 15 residues in the CDR3. CDR1 SGHKS and CDR2 YYEKEE come from the germline V gene (reference sequence).

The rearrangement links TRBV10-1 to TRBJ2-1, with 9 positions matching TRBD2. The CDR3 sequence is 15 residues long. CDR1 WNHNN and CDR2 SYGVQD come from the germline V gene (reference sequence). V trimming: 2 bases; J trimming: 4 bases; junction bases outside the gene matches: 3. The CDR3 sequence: CASSEGTSSYNEQFF. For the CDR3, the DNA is TGCGCCAGCAGTGAGGGGACTAGCAGTTACAATGAGCAGTTCTTC.

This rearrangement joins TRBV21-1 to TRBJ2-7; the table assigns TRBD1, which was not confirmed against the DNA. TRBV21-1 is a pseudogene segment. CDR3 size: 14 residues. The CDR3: CASSKFNRAYEQYF. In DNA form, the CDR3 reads TGTGCCAGCAGCAAATTTAACAGGGCCTACGAGCAGTACTTC.

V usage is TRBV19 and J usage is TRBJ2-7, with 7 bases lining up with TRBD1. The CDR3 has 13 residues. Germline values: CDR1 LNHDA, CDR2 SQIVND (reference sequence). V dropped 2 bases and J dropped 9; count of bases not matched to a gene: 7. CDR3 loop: CASSISQGSGQYF. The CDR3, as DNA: TGTGCCAGTAGTATATCACAGGGGTCGGGGCAGTACTTC.

The CDR3 coding sequence is TGTGCCAGCAGCTCCCTTGGCAGGGGGCCGGACACCGGGGAGCTGTTTTTT. Protein product: CASSSLGRGPDTGELFF. The chain couples TRBV7-9 to TRBJ2-2; the match to TRBD1 covers 8 bases. The CDR3 length is 17 residues. Germline V gene lookup returns CDR1 SEHNR and CDR2 FQNEAQ (reference sequence). J was trimmed by 3 bases and V by 4 bases; bases with no gene match: 10.

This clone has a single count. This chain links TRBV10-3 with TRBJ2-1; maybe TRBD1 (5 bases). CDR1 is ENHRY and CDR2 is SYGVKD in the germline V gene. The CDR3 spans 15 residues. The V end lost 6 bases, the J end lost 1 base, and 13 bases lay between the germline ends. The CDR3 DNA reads TGTGCCATCAGCGACAGCTCGCATTCCTACAATGAGCAGTTCTTC. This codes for CAISDSSHSYNEQFF.